This is a list of T cell receptor beta chains from one sample in a study of shared clonotypes between healthy human individuals. The protocol was immunoSEQ multiplex PCR, while the TCRdb copy is restricted to in-frame clones and leaves out a portion. The data contain fewer than 650,000 clones, roughly four fifths of them singletons. Sequencing was performed on PBMCs. The receptors were sampled from a woman between 40 and 55 years old in good health. Some clones in this sample may be carry-over from other donors' samples. Each CDR3 is given with its conserved first and last residue. A D gene is named only where the DNA matches it firmly. Clone size is not always given. Where it is, it says once, few, many or a class for expanded clones.

>.|TRBJ1-5|TRBV2|TRBD1
TGTGCCAGCAGTGAACTACAGGGGCAGCCCCAGCATTTT
CASSELQGQPQHF
>.|TRBJ1-3|TRBV19|TRBD1
TGTGCCAGTAGTATTCGGGGACAGGGTTCCCCGGGGGACAACCGGGGCATATATTTT
CASSIRGQGSPGDNRGIYF
>.|TRBJ2-1|TRBV7-3|TRBD2
TGTGCCAGCAGCTCGACTAGCGGGGGACACAATGAGCAGTTCTTC
CASSSTSGGHNEQFF
>.|TRBJ2-2|TRBV28|TRBD1
TGTGCCAGCAGTTCCACAGGGGGCAGCGTCGCCGGGGAGCTGTTTTTT
CASSSTGGSVAGELFF
>.|TRBJ2-5|TRBV7-9|.
TGTGCCAGCAGCTTTGAGATCTCGGGGGAGACCCAGTACTTC
CASSFEISGETQYF
>few|TRBJ2-5|TRBV29-1|.
TGCAGCGTTGGAGGGGGAGGAGAGACCCAGTACTTC
CSVGGGGETQYF
>many|TRBJ2-1|TRBV28|TRBD2
TGTGCCAGCAGTTTAGCGGGAGGGTACAATGAGCAGTTCTTC
CASSLAGGYNEQFF
>.|TRBJ2-3|TRBV9|TRBD2
TGTGCCAGCAGCGTAGTTCTGGGAGGGCCCACAGATACGCAGTATTTT
CASSVVLGGPTDTQYF
>.|TRBJ2-2|TRBV18|.
TGTGCCAGCTCACCCGTAACTCCGAACACCGGGGAGCTGTTTTTT
CASSPVTPNTGELFF
>.|TRBJ1-5|TRBV7-8|TRBD1
TGTGCCAGCAGCCAGGACAGGGGAGTACGGCAGCCCCAGCATTTT
CASSQDRGVRQPQHF
>.|TRBJ2-2|TRBV5-1|TRBD1
TGCGCCAGCAGCTTAATACCGACAGGGACGAACACCGGGGAGCTGTTTTTT
CASSLIPTGTNTGELFF
>.|TRBJ2-1|TRBV4-1|TRBD1
TGCGCCAGCAGCGTGACAGGGGGCTTTGAGCAGTTCTTC
CASSVTGGFEQFF
>.|TRBJ2-5|TRBV28|.
TGTGCCAGCAGTTTAGGACCCTCCGCAGAGACCCAGTACTTC
CASSLGPSAETQYF
>.|TRBJ2-7|TRBV7-2|TRBD2
TGTGCCAGCAGCTTAGTGTCTAGCGGGGGATCTAGTTACGAGCAGTACTTC
CASSLVSSGGSSYEQYF
>.|TRBJ2-7|TRBV11-1|.
TGTGCCAGCAGCTTAGGGGCTAGCGCATCCTACGAGCAGTACTTC
CASSLGASASYEQYF
>.|TRBJ2-5|TRBV10-2|.
TGCGCCAGCAGTGAGCAGGGATTACAAGAGACCCAGTACTTC
CASSEQGLQETQYF
>few|TRBJ2-1|TRBV2|.
TGTGCCAGCTCGATTGAGGGGGGAACCTACAATGAGCAGTTCTTC
CASSIEGGTYNEQFF
>.|TRBJ1-5|TRBV19|.
TGTGCCAGTAGTATGACACCCTATAGCAATCAGCCCCAGCATTTT
CASSMTPYSNQPQHF
>few|TRBJ1-3|TRBV30|.
TGTGCCTGGAGTGAGAGGGCGAAAAGGGACACCATATATTTT
CAWSERAKRDTIYF
>few|TRBJ1-2|TRBV29-1|TRBD1
TGCAGCGTGTATACAGGGGTCTATGGCTACACCTTC
CSVYTGVYGYTF
>.|TRBJ2-5|TRBV14|TRBD1
TGTGCCAGCAGCCAAGCGGGACAGGGCTTAGAGACCCAGTACTTC
CASSQAGQGLETQYF
>.|TRBJ1-2|TRBV19|TRBD1
TGTGCCAGTACCTCACAGGGGGCGAATGGCTACACCTTC
CASTSQGANGYTF
>.|TRBJ2-7|TRBV7-9|.
TGTGCCAGCAGCTCATCGGGACAAAGCTACGAGCAGTACTTC
CASSSSGQSYEQYF
>.|TRBJ2-5|TRBV13|TRBD2
TGTGCCAGCAGTCTGGGTGGACTAGCGCTCGAGGAGACCCAGTACTTC
CASSLGGLALEETQYF
>.|TRBJ2-2|TRBV4-1|TRBD2
TGCGCCAGCAGCCATTGGCGGGAGGGCCGGGCCGGGGAGCTGTTTTTT
CASSHWREGRAGELFF
>.|TRBJ1-1|TRBV4-1|.
TGCGCCAGCAGCCACGTGAACACTGAAGCTTTCTTT
CASSHVNTEAFF
>.|TRBJ2-6|TRBV5-1|.
TGCGCCAGCAGCTCATTCGGCGGATCTGGGGCCAACGTCCTGACTTTC
CASSSFGGSGANVLTF